The 11 T cell receptor beta chains reported below all come from one sample, sequenced in a study of beta chain features in type 1 diabetes. General study findings and limits: Significant though moderate, a shortening of TCRB CDR3s appeared in all four CD4+ subsets of Type 1 diabetes patients.

Of the isolated RNA, all was reverse transcribed, and so the sequenced material was expressed TCRB transcripts. Here immunoSEQ multiplex PCR was the method, and the copy in TCRdb shows in-frame clones only, minus some. The sample shows approximately 17,000 clones, roughly three quarters of them seen only once. Which antigens these TCRs recognize remains unknown. The sample taken for sequencing was stem cell memory CD4+ T cells from blood. Receptors were obtained from a man aged 25 to 40 with type 1 diabetes.

Of note for this clone: A read error may account for a junction end that differs from germline. The chain carries TRBV18 and TRBJ2-7; D may be TRBD1 (6 bases). The CDR3 totals 14 residues. Germline CDR1 is KGHSH and CDR2 is LQKENI. The DNA of the CDR3 is TGTGCCAGCTCAACCGGGACACCTTCCTCCGAGCAGTACTTC. Amino acid sequence: CASSTGTPSSEQYF.

This rearrangement joins TRBV25-1 to TRBJ1-2, with a possible D match to TRBD1 (6 bases). V lost 3 bases to trimming and J lost 8 bases, with 22 bases between them. The CDR3 totals 16 residues. CDR1 MGHDK and CDR2 SYGVNS come from the germline V gene. The CDR3 spells CASSEKGSGGREGYTF. The CDR3 DNA is TGTGCCAGCAGTGAGAAGGGGTCGGGGGGCCGGGAGGGCTACACCTTC.

The V and J genes are TRBV11-3 and TRBJ2-5; 7 bases line up with TRBD1. Germline lookup yields CDR1 SGHNT and CDR2 YENEEA. The V segment lost 5 bases and the J segment 6 bases; nucleotides outside the gene matches: 21. The CDR3 contains 18 residues. CDR3 region: CASSRRQGSGSPRKTQYF. The CDR3 bases are TGTGCCAGCAGCCGCCGACAGGGTAGTGGGTCACCACGGAAGACCCAGTACTTC. Looking up the rest from reference TRBV11-3 and TRBJ2-5 gives the full variable domain: EAGVVQSPRYKIIEKKQPVAFWCNPISGHNTLYWYLQNLGQGPELLIRYENEEAVDDSQLPKDRFSAERLKGVDSTLKIQPAELGDSAVYLCASSRRQGSGSPRKTQYFGPGTRLLVL.

The chain links TRBV18 to TRBJ2-5, with D perhaps TRBD2 (5 bases). The end of the DNA is better explained by TRBJ2-7, so the J call may be wrong. The CDR3 loop spans 14 amino acids. The germline gives CDR1 KGHSH, CDR2 LQKENI. The CDR3 nucleotides are TGTGCCAGCTCACCGGTGTCGGGGAACTACGAGCAGTACTTC. Translated, it gives CASSPVSGNYEQYF.

A single count supports this clone. The CDR3 sequence is CASSLIVDSRYNEQFF. CDR3 coding DNA: TGTGCCAGCAGCCTAATAGTGGACAGCAGATACAATGAGCAGTTCTTC. This chain connects TRBV7-9 to TRBJ2-1; a weak D match, TRBD1 (6 bases). CDR1 and CDR2 (germline): SEHNR, FQNEAQ (reference sequence). The CDR3 runs 16 residues. The V end was cut by 5 bases, the J end by 4 bases, with 18 bases between.

This chain joins TRBV6-1 and TRBJ2-1; D is unresolved. Germline values: CDR1 MNHNS, CDR2 SASEGT. This CDR3 is built from 12 residues. Trimming took 5 bases from V and 6 from J, leaving 8 bases between them. The CDR3 DNA follows: TGTGCCAGCAGTCTTTGGCCCAATGAGCAGTTCTTC. The encoded protein is CASSLWPNEQFF.

The chain joins TRBV4-3 to TRBJ1-3, with D hard to call. CDR1 is LGHNA, CDR2 YSLEER, per germline. This CDR3 has 16 residues. With 0 bases removed from V and 4 bases from J, the gap between germline ends came to 13 bases. The CDR3 DNA follows: TGCGCCAGCAGCCAAGAAGCGGGCGCAGGAGGAAACACCATATATTTT. It specifies CASSQEAGAGGNTIYF.

CDR3 sequence (DNA): TGTGCCAGCAGCCCTAACAACTATGGCTACACCTTC. Translating it yields CASSPNNYGYTF. The chain joins TRBV28 to TRBJ1-2; no clear D. Germline CDR1 reads MDHEN; CDR2 reads SYDVKM. Trimming removed 6 bases at V and 2 bases at J, with 7 bases between. This CDR3 is 12 amino acids long.

The chain links TRBV5-4 to TRBJ2-5, with 9 bases matching TRBD2. V lost 4 bases to trimming and J lost 6 bases; unmatched junction nucleotides: 10. Germline values: CDR1 SGHNT, CDR2 YYREEE (reference sequence). The CDR3 loop spans 15 amino acids. CDR3 region: CASSAGGQGEKTQYF. CDR3 DNA sequence: TGTGCCAGCAGCGCGGGAGGGCAGGGGGAAAAGACCCAGTACTTC.

The rearrangement links TRBV9 to TRBJ1-4; perhaps TRBD1 as D (6 bases). Germline V gene sequence: CDR1 SGDLS, CDR2 YYNGEE. This CDR3 contains 15 residues. The V gene lost 4 bases and the J gene lost 0 bases, with 10 bases spanning the gap. The DNA of the CDR3 is TGTGCCAGCAGCACAGGGCCCACAACTAATGAAAAACTGTTTTTT. Encoded protein: CASSTGPTTNEKLFF.

A single count supports this clone. V gene TRBV25-1 combines with J gene TRBJ2-2, with D possibly matching TRBD1 (6 bases). The CDR3 has 14 amino acids. CDR1 and CDR2 from the germline V gene are MGHDK and SYGVNS. V shed 6 bases and J shed 8 bases, with 16 bases lying between them. CDR3 amino acids: CASRQMGASGELFF. The DNA of the CDR3 is TGTGCCAGCAGACAAATGGGGGCATCTGGGGAGCTGTTTTTT.